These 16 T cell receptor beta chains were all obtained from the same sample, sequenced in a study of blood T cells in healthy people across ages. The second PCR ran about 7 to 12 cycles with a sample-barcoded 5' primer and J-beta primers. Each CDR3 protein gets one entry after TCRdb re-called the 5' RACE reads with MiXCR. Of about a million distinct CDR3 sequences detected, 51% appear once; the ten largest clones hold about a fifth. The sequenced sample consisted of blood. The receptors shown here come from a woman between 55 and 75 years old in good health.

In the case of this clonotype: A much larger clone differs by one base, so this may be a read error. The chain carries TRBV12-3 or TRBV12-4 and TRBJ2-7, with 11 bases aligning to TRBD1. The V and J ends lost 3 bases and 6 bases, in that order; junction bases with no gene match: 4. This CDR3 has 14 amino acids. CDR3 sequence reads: CASSFGQGACEQYF. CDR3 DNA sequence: TGTGCCAGCAGTTTCGGACAGGGGGCCTGCGAGCAGTACTTC.

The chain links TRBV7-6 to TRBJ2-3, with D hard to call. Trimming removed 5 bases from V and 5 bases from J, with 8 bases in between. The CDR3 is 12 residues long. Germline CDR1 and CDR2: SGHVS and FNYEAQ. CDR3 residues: CASSPWEDTQYF. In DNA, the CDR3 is TGTGCCAGCAGCCCCTGGGAAGATACGCAGTATTTT.

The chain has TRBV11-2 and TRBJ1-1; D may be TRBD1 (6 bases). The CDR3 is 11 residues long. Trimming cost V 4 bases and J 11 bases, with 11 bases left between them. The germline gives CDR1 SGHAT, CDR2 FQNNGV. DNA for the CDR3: TGTGCCAGCAGCTCCTACAGGGAGGCTTTCTTT. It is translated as CASSSYREAFF.

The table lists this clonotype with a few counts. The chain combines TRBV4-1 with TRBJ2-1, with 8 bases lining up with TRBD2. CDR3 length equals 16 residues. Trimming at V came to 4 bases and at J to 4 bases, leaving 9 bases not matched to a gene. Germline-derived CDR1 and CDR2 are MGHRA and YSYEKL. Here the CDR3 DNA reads TGCGCCAGCAGCCGACTCCCAGCGGGAGCTTACAATGAGCAGTTCTTC. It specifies CASSRLPAGAYNEQFF.

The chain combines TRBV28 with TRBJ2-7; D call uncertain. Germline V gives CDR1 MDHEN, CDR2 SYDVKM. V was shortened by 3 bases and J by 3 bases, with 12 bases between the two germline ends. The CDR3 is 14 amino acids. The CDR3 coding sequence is TGTGCCAGCAGTTTCCTAAAGAGGAGCTACGAGCAGTACTTC. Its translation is CASSFLKRSYEQYF.

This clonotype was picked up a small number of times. CDR3 coding DNA: TGCAGTGTCTCGGACGATTCCTACGAGCAGTACTTC. Encoded protein: CSVSDDSYEQYF. The rearrangement links TRBV20-1 to TRBJ2-7; no definite D call. Germline V gene lookup returns CDR1 DFQATT and CDR2 SNEGSKA (reference sequence). There are 12 residues in the CDR3. V was cut by 7 bases and J by 1 base, with 11 bases left in between.

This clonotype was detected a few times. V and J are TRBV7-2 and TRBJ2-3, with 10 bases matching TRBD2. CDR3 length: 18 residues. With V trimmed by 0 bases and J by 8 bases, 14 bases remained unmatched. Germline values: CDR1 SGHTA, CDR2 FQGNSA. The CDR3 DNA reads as TGTGCCAGCAGCTTAGCCGGTGGTGCAGCGGGAGGGTCCGGTACGCAGTATTTT. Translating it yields CASSLAGGAAGGSGTQYF.

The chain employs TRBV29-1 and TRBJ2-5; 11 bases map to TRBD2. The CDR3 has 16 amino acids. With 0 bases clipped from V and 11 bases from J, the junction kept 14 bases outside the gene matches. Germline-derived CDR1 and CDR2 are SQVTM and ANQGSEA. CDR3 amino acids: CSVEDRRLAGLDEQYF. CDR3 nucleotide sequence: TGCAGCGTTGAAGATCGGAGACTAGCGGGATTGGATGAGCAGTACTTC.

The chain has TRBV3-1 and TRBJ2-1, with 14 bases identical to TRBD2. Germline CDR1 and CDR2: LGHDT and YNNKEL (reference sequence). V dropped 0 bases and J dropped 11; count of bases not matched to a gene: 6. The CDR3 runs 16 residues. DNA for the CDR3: TGTGCCAGCAGCCAAGATAGGACTAGCGGGAGGACAAAGCAGTTCTTC. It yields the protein CASSQDRTSGRTKQFF.

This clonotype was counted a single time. For the CDR3, the DNA is TGTGCCAGCAGCTGGGACAGGGAATATAGCGCTTTCTTT. It specifies CASSWDREYSAFF. This chain joins TRBV5-6 and TRBJ1-1; 9 nucleotides align to TRBD1. The CDR3 spans 13 residues. Per germline, CDR1 SGHDT and CDR2 YYEEEE. J gave up 11 bases and V 3 bases, and 8 bases lay outside the gene matches.

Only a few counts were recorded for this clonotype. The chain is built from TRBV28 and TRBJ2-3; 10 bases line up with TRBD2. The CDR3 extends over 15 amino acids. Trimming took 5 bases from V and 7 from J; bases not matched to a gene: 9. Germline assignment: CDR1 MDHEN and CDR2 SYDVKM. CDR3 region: CASSPSLAGVYTQYF. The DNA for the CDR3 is TGTGCCAGCAGTCCCAGTCTAGCGGGAGTATATACGCAGTATTTT.

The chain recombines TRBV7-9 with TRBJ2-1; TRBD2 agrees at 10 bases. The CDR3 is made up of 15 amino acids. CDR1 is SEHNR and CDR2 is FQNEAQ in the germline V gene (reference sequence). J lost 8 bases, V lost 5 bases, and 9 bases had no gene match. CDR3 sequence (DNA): TGTGCCAGCAGCATGGTCGGACTAGCGGAGGATGAGCAGTTCTTC. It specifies CASSMVGLAEDEQFF.

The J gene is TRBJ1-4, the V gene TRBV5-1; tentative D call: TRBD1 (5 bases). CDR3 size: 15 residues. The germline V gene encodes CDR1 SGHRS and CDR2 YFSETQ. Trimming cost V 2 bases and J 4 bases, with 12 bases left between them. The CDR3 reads CASSLIPGLNEKLFF. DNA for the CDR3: TGCGCCAGCAGCTTAATTCCGGGACTTAATGAAAAACTGTTTTTT.

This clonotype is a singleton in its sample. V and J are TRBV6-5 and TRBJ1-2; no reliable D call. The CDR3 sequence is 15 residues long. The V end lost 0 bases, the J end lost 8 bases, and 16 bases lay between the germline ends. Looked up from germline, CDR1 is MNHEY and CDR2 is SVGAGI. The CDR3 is CASSYSGGRTRGYTF. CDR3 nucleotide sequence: TGTGCCAGCAGTTACTCGGGAGGTCGGACCCGGGGCTACACCTTC.

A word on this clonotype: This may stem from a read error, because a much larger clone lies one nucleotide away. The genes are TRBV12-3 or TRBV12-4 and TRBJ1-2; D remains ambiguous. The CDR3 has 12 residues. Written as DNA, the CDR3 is TGTGCCGGCAGTTTAAGCATGAGGGGCTACACCTTC. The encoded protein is CAGSLSMRGYTF.

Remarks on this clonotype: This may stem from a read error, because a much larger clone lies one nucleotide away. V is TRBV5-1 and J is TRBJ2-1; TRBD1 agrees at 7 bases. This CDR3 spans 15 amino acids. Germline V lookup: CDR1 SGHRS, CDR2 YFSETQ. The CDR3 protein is CAGSYTGEPYNEQFF. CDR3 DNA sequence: TGCGCCGGCAGCTATACAGGGGAGCCCTACAATGAGCAGTTCTTC.